This paragraph covers one T cell receptor (beta chain) sequence. Its antigen is still unknown. The J segment lost 6 bases and the V segment lost 4 bases, leaving 9 bases of the junction unmatched. The germline V gene has CDR1 MNHEY and CDR2 SVGAGI. CDR3 length equals 15 residues. Only in-frame clones appear in the TCRdb table, and some are missing; sequencing was by immunoSEQ multiplex PCR. The sample carries under 1,100,000 clones, about 77% recorded once. The data are from a study of shared clonotypes between healthy human individuals. Study context: Researchers drew samples from a couple of women and a few men aged 18 to 49.

Study outcomes and limitations: For sorted subsets, rarefaction showed incomplete sequencing despite large depth. Clonotypes shared by all four donors outscored non-shared clonotypes in generation probability.

The genes are TRBV6-5 and TRBJ2-5; 9 positions agree with TRBD1. The receptor comes from a man aged 18 to 35 in good health. Sequencing input: memory CD4+ T cells sorted from blood. Subset of the sample: CD45RA-negative fraction. The CDR3 DNA reads TGTGCCAGCAGTTCCCCCCGGACAGGGGAACAGACCCAGTACTTC. It specifies CASSSPRTGEQTQYF.